Following are 22 T cell receptor beta chains from one sample sequenced in a study of blood T cell repertoires in COVID-19. Sequencing used immunoSEQ multiplex PCR; TCRdb keeps in-frame clones, though not all of them. The sample lists roughly 40,000 clones; about 85% were seen once. Material: peripheral blood. The receptors come from a man aged 50-59 years in a cohort sampled during active COVID-19.

The V gene is TRBV4-2, the J gene TRBJ2-2; TRBD2 might be the D (6 bases). The CDR3 is 18 residues long. The V and J ends lost 0 bases and 6 bases respectively, with 20 bases between them. From germline, CDR1 is LGHNA and CDR2 YNFKEQ. CDR3 nucleotide sequence: TGTGCCAGCAGCCAAGAACGGATGGACTTTAGCGGCGCCGGGGAGCTGTTTTTT. Its protein product is CASSQERMDFSGAGELFF.

V usage is TRBV10-3 and J usage is TRBJ2-2; 14 bases map to TRBD2. Germline V CDR1 and CDR2: ENHRY, SYGVKD. The V gene end was trimmed by 6 bases and the J gene end by 6 bases; junction bases not matched to a gene: 6. This CDR3 region has 16 residues. The DNA of the CDR3 is TGTGCCATCAGAGCACCGGGACTAGCGGGAGCCGGGGAGCTGTTTTTT. Amino acid sequence: CAIRAPGLAGAGELFF.

The chain couples TRBV7-2 to TRBJ2-1; TRBD2 is a possible D gene (6 bases). From germline, CDR1 is SGHTA and CDR2 FQGNSA. The length of the CDR3 is 15 residues. Deletions cut 2 bases from V and 4 bases from J, with 12 bases between. CDR3: CASSLTSFSYNEQFF. The CDR3 region has the DNA TGTGCCAGCAGCTTAACTAGCTTTAGTTACAATGAGCAGTTCTTC.

V usage is TRBV7-2 and J usage is TRBJ1-6, with 7 bases identical to TRBD1. Unmatched junction bases numbered 5, after V lost 1 base and J lost 5 bases. CDR3 length: 16 amino acids. Germline CDR1 reads SGHTA; CDR2 reads FQGNSA. CDR3 DNA sequence: TGTGCCAGCAGCTTAGGACAGGGCGCCAATAATTCACCCCTCCACTTT. Translating gives CASSLGQGANNSPLHF. Looking up the rest from reference TRBV7-2 and TRBJ1-6 gives the full variable domain: GAGVSQSPSNKVTEKGKDVELRCDPISGHTALYWYRQSLGQGLEFLIYFQGNSAPDKSGLPSDRFSAERTGGSVSTLTIQRTQQEDSAVYLCASSLGQGANNSPLHFGNGTRLTVT.

This chain links TRBV5-1 with TRBJ2-7, with 7 bases that match TRBD2. V trimming: 7 bases; J trimming: 0 bases; junction bases outside the gene matches: 7. Germline V CDR1 and CDR2: SGHRS, YFSETQ. The CDR3 covers 14 residues. CDR3 nucleotide sequence: TGCGCCAGCCCCCCGGGAGGTCTCTCCTACGAGCAGTACGTC. Amino acid sequence: CASPPGGLSYEQYV.

The chain joins TRBV5-1 to TRBJ2-3; TRBD2 agrees at 14 bases. The CDR3 totals 15 residues. CDR1 and CDR2 from the germline V gene are SGHRS and YFSETQ. After removal of 3 bases from V and 5 bases from J, the junction contained 2 bases not matched to a gene. CDR3 loop: CASSSGTSGGDTQYF. Here the CDR3 DNA reads TGCGCCAGCAGCTCCGGGACTAGCGGGGGAGATACGCAGTATTTT. Drawing the rest from reference TRBV5-1 and TRBJ2-3, the complete variable domain is KAGVTQTPRYLIKTRGQQVTLSCSPISGHRSVSWYQQTPGQGLQFLFEYFSETQRNKGNFPGRFSGRQFSNSRSEMNVSTLELGDSALYLCASSSGTSGGDTQYFGPGTRLTVL.

A single count supports this clone. This chain joins TRBV15 and TRBJ1-5; D is possibly TRBD1 (5 bases). CDR1 is LNHNV, CDR2 YYDKDF, per germline (reference sequence). The CDR3 contains 15 residues. With 0 bases removed from V and 4 bases from J, the gap between germline ends came to 10 bases. The CDR3 region has the DNA TGTGCCACCAGCAGAGAAGACAGTATGAATCAGCCCCAGCATTTT. This translates into CATSREDSMNQPQHF.

The chain uses TRBV6-5 and TRBJ1-1, with a weak D call TRBD1 (6 bases). V gave up 4 bases and J gave up 0 bases, with 9 bases separating them. In germline, CDR1 is MNHEY, CDR2 SVGAGI. The CDR3 loop spans 14 amino acids. CDR3 bases: TGTGCCAGCAGTTGGGGGCCCCTGAACACTGAAGCTTTCTTT. It codes for CASSWGPLNTEAFF.

The V gene is TRBV5-1, the J gene TRBJ2-2; 8 bases are a match to TRBD1. The CDR3 totals 14 residues. Germline CDR1 and CDR2: SGHRS and YFSETQ. Trimming at V came to 2 bases and at J to 7 bases, leaving 4 bases not matched to a gene. The CDR3 DNA sequence: TGCGCCAGCAGCTTCGGACAGGGAAGCGGGGAGCTGTTTTTT. It yields the protein CASSFGQGSGELFF.

The gene calls are TRBV7-2 and TRBJ1-2, with 11 bases matching TRBD1. V lost 0 bases to trimming and J lost 5 bases; unmatched junction nucleotides: 2. Germline lookup yields CDR1 SGHTA and CDR2 FQGNSA. This CDR3 has 15 residues. The CDR3 region has the DNA TGTGCCAGCAGCTTAGCTGGGACAGGGGGGTATGGCTACACCTTC. The encoded protein is CASSLAGTGGYGYTF. Full variable domain (outside the CDR3, taken from reference TRBV7-2 and TRBJ1-2): GAGVSQSPSNKVTEKGKDVELRCDPISGHTALYWYRQSLGQGLEFLIYFQGNSAPDKSGLPSDRFSAERTGGSVSTLTIQRTQQEDSAVYLCASSLAGTGGYGYTFGSGTRLTVV.

The genes are TRBV2 and TRBJ1-1, with D perhaps matching TRBD1 (6 bases). This CDR3 has 14 amino acids. The V end lost 6 bases, the J end lost 4 bases, and 15 bases lay between the germline ends. The germline gives CDR1 SNHLY, CDR2 FYNNEI. CDR3 protein: CASRYTGSRTEAFF. The CDR3 DNA is TGTGCCAGCAGGTACACAGGGAGTCGCACTGAAGCTTTCTTT.

The gene calls are TRBV4-1 and TRBJ1-6; no clear D gene. V shed 0 bases and J shed 7 bases, with 19 bases lying between them. The germline V gene has CDR1 MGHRA and CDR2 YSYEKL. This CDR3 contains 18 residues. The CDR3 DNA sequence: TGCGCCAGCAGCCAAGATCTGGTAGGCCCAGGCCGAAATTCACCCCTCCACTTT. This sequence encodes CASSQDLVGPGRNSPLHF.

The genes are TRBV6-5 and TRBJ2-7; D remains unclear. The germline gives CDR1 MNHEY, CDR2 SVGAGI. Trimming left V 2 bases short and J 5 bases short, with 4 bases between. There are 11 residues in the CDR3. CDR3 sequence: CASSYGHEQYF. CDR3 coding DNA: TGTGCCAGCAGTTACGGCCACGAGCAGTACTTC.

The rearrangement uses TRBV18 and TRBJ2-4; a weak D match, TRBD1 (5 bases). Trimming left V 6 bases short and J 13 bases short, with 13 bases between. This CDR3 region has 11 residues. Germline-derived CDR1 and CDR2 are KGHSH and LQKENI. The CDR3 sequence: CASSGPGHQYF. CDR3 DNA sequence: TGTGCCAGCTCTGGACCCGGACACCAGTACTTC. Drawing the rest from reference TRBV18 and TRBJ2-4, the complete variable domain is NAGVMQNPRHLVRRRGQEARLRCSPMKGHSHVYWYRQLPEEGLKFMVYLQKENIIDESGMPKERFSAEFPKEGPSILRIQQVVRGDSAAYFCASSGPGHQYFGAGTRLSVL.

V usage is TRBV9 and J usage is TRBJ1-2; D might be TRBD1 (5 bases). Germline CDR1 reads SGDLS; CDR2 reads YYNGEE. This CDR3 has 21 residues. Trimming stripped 3 bases from V and 0 bases from J, with 30 bases between. CDR3 in DNA: TGTGCCAGCAGCGCTGGCGGGGGGTCTAGACTCAGCGCCAATTCTAACTATGGCTACACCTTC. Its protein product is CASSAGGGSRLSANSNYGYTF.

This chain connects TRBV4-1 to TRBJ2-5; 7 bases are shared with TRBD2. The CDR3 contains 15 residues. V lost 0 bases and J lost 7; bases outside the gene matches: 8. CDR1 is MGHRA, CDR2 YSYEKL, per germline. The CDR3 here is CASSQELGGIATQYF. The CDR3 DNA is TGCGCCAGCAGCCAAGAGTTGGGGGGGATTGCGACCCAGTACTTC.

J is TRBJ2-7 and V is TRBV28, with D perhaps TRBD2 (7 bases). Trimming removed 7 bases from V and 1 base from J, with 17 bases in between. This CDR3 has 15 amino acids. CDR1 and CDR2 from the germline V gene are MDHEN and SYDVKM. CDR3 bases: TGTGCCAGCACCTCAGGGGCTAGCGGTTCCTACGAGCAGTACGTC. This sequence encodes CASTSGASGSYEQYV.

The V call is TRBV3-1 (or the pseudogene TRBV3-2), the J call TRBJ1-5; D possibly corresponds to TRBD1 (5 bases). CDR1 and CDR2 from the germline V gene are LGHDT and YNNKEL (reference sequence). The CDR3 sequence is 17 residues long. The ends were cut back, 4 bases at V and 3 bases at J, with 19 bases in the middle. CDR3 sequence: CASSPTMPGQTNQPQHF. The CDR3, as DNA: TGTGCCAGCAGCCCCACAATGCCAGGACAAACCAATCAGCCCCAGCATTTT.

This chain connects TRBV7-2 to TRBJ2-3; D gene uncertain. V gave up 5 bases and J gave up 6 bases, with 12 bases separating them. CDR1 and CDR2 from the germline V gene are SGHTA and FQGNSA. The CDR3 is 13 amino acids. The CDR3 protein is CASSQRSRDTQYF. The CDR3 region has the DNA TGTGCCAGCAGCCAGAGGAGTCGGGATACGCAGTATTTT. Full variable domain (remainder filled in from reference TRBV7-2 and TRBJ2-3): GAGVSQSPSNKVTEKGKDVELRCDPISGHTALYWYRQSLGQGLEFLIYFQGNSAPDKSGLPSDRFSAERTGGSVSTLTIQRTQQEDSAVYLCASSQRSRDTQYFGPGTRLTVL.

This chain uses TRBV5-4 with TRBJ2-3, with 10 bases matching TRBD2. CDR3 length: 15 amino acids. The V gene end was trimmed by 2 bases and the J gene end by 3 bases; junction bases not matched to a gene: 3. Germline CDR1 is SGHNT and CDR2 is YYREEE (reference sequence). The CDR3 is CASSFLAGGTDTQYF. The CDR3 bases are TGTGCCAGCAGCTTTTTAGCGGGGGGAACAGATACGCAGTATTTT. The variable domain in full, with the rest retrieved from reference TRBV5-4 and TRBJ2-3, is ETGVTQSPTHLIKTRGQQVTLRCSSQSGHNTVSWYQQALGQGPQFIFQYYREEENGRGNFPPRFSGLQFPNYSSELNVNALELDDSALYLCASSFLAGGTDTQYFGPGTRLTVL.

This clone was seen only once. CDR3 DNA sequence: TGCAGCGTTCGGCAGGGTAGCTCCTACGAGCAGTACTTC. It encodes CSVRQGSSYEQYF. The chain couples TRBV29-1 to TRBJ2-7; D may be TRBD1 (5 bases). This CDR3 is 13 amino acids long. V gave up 5 bases and J gave up 0 bases, with 11 bases separating them. Germline V lookup: CDR1 SQVTM, CDR2 ANQGSEA.

The V and J genes are TRBV15 and TRBJ1-1, with a weak D call TRBD1 (6 bases). This CDR3 has 14 amino acids. Germline V lookup: CDR1 LNHNV, CDR2 YYDKDF (reference sequence). V dropped 1 base and J dropped 10 bases, with 16 bases sitting between them. CDR3 nucleotides: TGTGCCACCAGCAGAGGTCGGACAGAATCACGAGCTTTCTTT. It translates to CATSRGRTESRAFF.